This T cell receptor (beta chain) was sequenced in a study of siplizumab effects on memory and regulatory T cells. General observations from the study: A major contribution to the alloresponse seemed to be made by naive T cells, which seemed more diverse than memory cells. There were only a minor fraction of alloreactive clones that mapped to unstimulated subsets. Suppressive function of proliferating Tregs from siplizumab cultures was not confirmed.

Assay used: immunoSEQ multiplex PCR; TCRdb lists only in-frame clones, some missing. Here the sample spans 62,000 or so clones, approximately 82% being singletons. This clone was detected once. What it recognizes is unknown. The germline V gene has CDR1 ENHRY and CDR2 SYGVKD. The ends were cut back, 2 bases at V and 4 bases at J, with 9 bases in the middle. The CDR3 has 13 amino acids. This sequence originates from a human donor in good health. This chain links TRBV10-3 with TRBJ2-7; tentatively, D is TRBD1 (6 bases). Sequenced input: memory CD4+ T cells sorted from blood. The CDR3 nucleotides read TGTGCCATCAGTGAGGCCCAGGGGTACGAGCAGTACTTC. Amino acid sequence: CAISEAQGYEQYF.